This entry lists 8 T cell receptor beta chains sequenced from one sample in a study of T cell repertoires in cytomegalovirus infection. TCRdb fed the reads into MiXCR, producing one record per CDR3 protein. The table lists approximately 300,000 distinct CDR3 sequences, approximately 25% of them singletons, with more than 10% in the top ten. For these TCRs, the target antigens are not known. This specimen consisted of cultured PBMCs, obtained from culture after CMV antigen stimulation. These receptor sequences come from a human donor in good health (CMV status not recorded). Some clones in this sample may be carry-over from other donors' samples.

The chain combines TRBV6-1 with TRBJ2-1; 11 nucleotides match TRBD1. Germline loops: CDR1 MNHNS, CDR2 SASEGT. V shed 6 bases, J shed 7 bases, and the junction held 5 bases outside the gene matches. CDR3 size: 14 residues. CDR3 DNA sequence: TGTGCCAGCAGGCGGGACAGGGGGGTGAATGAGCAGTTCTTC. Protein product: CASRRDRGVNEQFF.

At least ten counts were recorded for this clonotype. The rearrangement joins TRBV30 to TRBJ2-2; TRBD1 matches 7 bases. Germline CDR1 is GTSNPN and CDR2 is SVGIG (reference sequence). J was trimmed by 7 bases and V by 0 bases; bases with no gene match: 2. This CDR3 region has 13 residues. CDR3 coding DNA: TGTGCCTGGAGTGTACAGGGGATCGGGGAGCTGTTTTTT. Its protein product is CAWSVQGIGELFF.

V and J are TRBV30 and TRBJ1-1; 9 positions match TRBD1. The V and J ends lost 2 bases and 2 bases, in that order; junction bases with no gene match: 9. The CDR3 consists of 16 residues. CDR1 is GTSNPN, CDR2 SVGIG, per germline (reference sequence). DNA for the CDR3: TGTGCCTGGAGTAGATGGGGGGGACAGGGAAACACTGAAGCTTTCTTT. Protein product: CAWSRWGGQGNTEAFF.

This clonotype was counted between two and nine times. V gene TRBV27 combines with J gene TRBJ1-1; D gene uncertain. This CDR3 comprises 13 residues. Looked up from germline, CDR1 is MNHEY and CDR2 is SMNVEV (reference sequence). V was cut by 7 bases and J by 0 bases, with 9 bases left in between. This chain's CDR3 is CASISDLNTEAFF. The CDR3 bases are TGTGCCAGCATTTCGGACCTGAACACTGAAGCTTTCTTT.

A few counts support this clonotype. The rearrangement joins TRBV10-3 to TRBJ1-1, with 9 bases aligning to TRBD1. V trimming: 6 bases; J trimming: 6 bases; junction bases outside the gene matches: 8. Germline CDR1 ENHRY, CDR2 SYGVKD. This CDR3 has 14 amino acids. The CDR3 DNA sequence: TGTGCCATCAGCCTCGGACAGGGGAGCCCTGAAGCTTTCTTT. This codes for CAISLGQGSPEAFF.

The chain is built from TRBV28 and TRBJ2-3, with D perhaps TRBD1 (5 bases). V lost 2 bases and J lost 5, with 14 bases in between. There are 15 residues in the CDR3. The germline gives CDR1 MDHEN, CDR2 SYDVKM. The CDR3 coding sequence is TGTGCCAGCAGTTTAGGGGCGGTCGGCGGAGATACGCAGTATTTT. It yields the protein CASSLGAVGGDTQYF.

Only a few counts were recorded for this clonotype. J is TRBJ2-3 and V is TRBV6-2 or TRBV6-3; possible D gene TRBD2, 5 bases. Germline CDR1 is MNHEY and CDR2 is SVGEGT. The length of the CDR3 is 11 residues. Trimming removed 8 bases at V and 6 bases at J, with 9 bases between. As DNA, the CDR3 is TGTGCCAGCGGGAGCATCGATACGCAGTATTTT. It specifies CASGSIDTQYF.

This clonotype was counted only a few times. The chain is built from TRBV6-1 and TRBJ2-2; no firm D call. Germline V gene lookup returns CDR1 MNHNS and CDR2 SASEGT. V was cut by 3 bases and J by 8 bases, with 13 bases left in between. This CDR3 comprises 14 residues. The CDR3 DNA follows: TGTGCCAGCAGTGAGCTCTTGTCGGCGGGGGAGCTGTTTTTT. Protein product: CASSELLSAGELFF.